The T cell receptor beta chain described here comes from a study of T-cell memory formation after mild COVID-19 (dated by TCRdb to the early 2020s). Broadly, across the study: Most TCR sequence clusters were specific to one of the two donors. The cohort was made up of two young adult volunteers, one female and one male, who were previously healthy. T-cell clones expanding and contracting after mild COVID-19 in a couple of donors were tracked by longitudinal TCRalpha and TCRbeta repertoire sequencing.

The CDR3 goes from the cysteine to the phenylalanine over 16 residues. The only DNA kept is the CDR3, 48 bases in frame from the first base. Deletion took 2 bases off V and 1 base off J, with a span of 14 bases between the germline ends. Details on this clonotype: This receptor's antigen is unknown. No clone much larger than this one lies a single base away; base qualities are absent.

The instrument given in TCRdb is Illumina NovaSeq 6000. Using 5'RACE with constant-segment primers, TCRalpha and TCRbeta cDNA libraries were constructed, with sample barcodes and unique molecular identifiers added in the process. RNA was extracted from every sample with Trizol reagent. The libraries were amplified in two PCR steps, and the second step added a second sample barcode and Illumina TruSeq adapters. Sequencing of libraries was performed on an Illumina NovaSeq with 2 x 150 bp paired-end reads. In the authors' own workflow: With migec v1.2.7, reads were demultiplexed and then collapsed into UMI-guided consensus sequences. Using mixcr v2.1.11, UMI consensuses were aligned to TRA and TRB V and J templates and then assembled into clonotypes. A clonotype was counted as expanded or contracted only if both edgeR and NoisET called the change significant, with noise models trained on biological replicates. For edgeR calls, the thresholds were a false discovery rate-adjusted p below 0.01 and a log2 fold-change of 1. As an exploratory analysis of dynamics, PCA with hierarchical clustering was applied to max-normalized trajectories of the 1000 most abundant clonotypes. Separately sequenced CD4+ and CD8+ repertoires were used to assign the CD4 or CD8 phenotype of responding clones. The public reads were quality trimmed at Q25 with fastp and then assembled into clones with MiXCR by TCRdb, keeping productive beta chains. All rows with the same CDR3 protein become a single entry with the most common DNA and genes. These V and J calls rely on TCRdb rather than the paper's analysis. A total of 450,000 to 650,000 distinct CDR3 sequences appear in this sample, about 20% of them only once. The ten largest clones take up about 8.2% of the sample.

Points the paper makes about the study in general: Contracting CD4+ clones appeared mostly in the CM and EM memory subsets, whereas CD8+ clones were enriched in EMRA. Some responding clones were detected in pre-infection memory, suggesting pre-existing cross-reactive memory T cells joined the SARS-CoV-2 response. SARS-CoV-2 specificity was not confirmed for the second-wave clones peaking on day 37. Clones that contracted from day 15 to 85 showed balanced CD4/CD8 phenotypes, whereas a second wave of clones that expanded from day 15 to 37 leaned towards CD4+. The study included only a couple of mild cases, and larger cohorts that include severe cases with pre-infection samples were judged to be necessary.

Ficoll-Paque density gradient centrifugation was used to isolate PBMCs. Sequenced sample: PBMCs or a T cell subset sorted from them (not recorded which). The clonotype comes from an adult woman who had mild COVID-19 (a few samples of this study predate the infection). The sample titles of this study are shuffled in the database, so cell type and time point are left out; the donor was told from shared clones. The receptor chain draws on TRBV12-3 or TRBV12-4 and TRBJ2-5; TRBD2 is possibly the D segment (5 matching bases). The DNA reads TGTGCCAGCAGTTTACAAGGAGGAGGATTCCAAGAGACCCAGTACTTC. This translates into CASSLQGGGFQETQYF.